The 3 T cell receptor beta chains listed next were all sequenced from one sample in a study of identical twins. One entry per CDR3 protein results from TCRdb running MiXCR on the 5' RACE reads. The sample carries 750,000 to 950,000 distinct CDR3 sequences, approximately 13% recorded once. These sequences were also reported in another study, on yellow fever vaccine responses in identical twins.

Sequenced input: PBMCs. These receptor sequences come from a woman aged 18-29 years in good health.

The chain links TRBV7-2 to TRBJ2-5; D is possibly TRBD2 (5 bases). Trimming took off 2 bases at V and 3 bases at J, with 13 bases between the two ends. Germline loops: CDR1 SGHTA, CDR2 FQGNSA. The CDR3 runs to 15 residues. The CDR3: CASSLLGYGKETQYF. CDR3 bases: TGTGCCAGCAGCTTACTAGGATACGGGAAAGAGACCCAGTACTTC.

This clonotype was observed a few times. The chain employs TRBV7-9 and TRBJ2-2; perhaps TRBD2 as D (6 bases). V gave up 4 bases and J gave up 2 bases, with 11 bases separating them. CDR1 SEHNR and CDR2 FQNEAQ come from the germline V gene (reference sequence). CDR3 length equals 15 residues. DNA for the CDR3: TGTGCCAGCAGCTCGCGGGACTCCAACACCGGGGAGCTGTTTTTT. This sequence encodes CASSSRDSNTGELFF.

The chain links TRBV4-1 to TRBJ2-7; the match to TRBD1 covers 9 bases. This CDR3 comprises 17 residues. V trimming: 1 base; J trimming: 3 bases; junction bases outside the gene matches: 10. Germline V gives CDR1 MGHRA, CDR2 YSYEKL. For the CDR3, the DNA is TGCGCCAGCAGCCAAGGTCTATATCGGGACAGGGACTACGAGCAGTACTTC. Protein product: CASSQGLYRDRDYEQYF.